These 18 T cell receptor beta chains share one sample of origin, sequenced in a study of blood T cell repertoires in COVID-19 (dated by TCRdb to the early 2020s). Receptor libraries were prepared by the immunoSEQ multiplex PCR assay. TCRdb retrieved this table from immuneACCESS and kept in-frame rearrangements only. Not all clones are present; in checked studies, unresolved V genes account for under half, and no reason is known for the remainder. The sample table lists around 330,000 clones, 75% to 90% of them with a count of one. Together, the top ten hold around 4.8% of the sample. The sample was PBMCs or T cells enriched from blood (not recorded which). The receptors originated from a man in his fifties or sixties who had recovered from COVID-19.

This sequence joins TRBV7-2 and TRBJ2-1; perhaps TRBD2 as D (5 bases). Looked up from germline, CDR1 is SGHTA and CDR2 is FQGNSA. CDR3 length equals 14 residues. The V end lost 1 base, the J end lost 5 bases, and 9 bases lay between the germline ends. CDR3 loop: CASSLVRGHNEQFF. CDR3 DNA: TGTGCCAGCAGCTTAGTCAGAGGGCACAATGAGCAGTTCTTC.

The genes are TRBV4-2 and TRBJ1-2, with D unresolved. Germline-derived CDR1 and CDR2 are LGHNA and YNFKEQ. The CDR3 covers 16 residues. V was cut by 4 bases and J by 4 bases, with 19 bases left in between. CDR3 sequence: CASSPGPDGKFYGYTF. The CDR3 nucleotides are TGTGCCAGCAGCCCAGGTCCGGACGGGAAATTCTATGGCTACACCTTC.

V and J are TRBV28 and TRBJ1-2; 11 positions match TRBD1. The CDR3 length is 14 residues. Germline V gene sequence: CDR1 MDHEN, CDR2 SYDVKM. V was clipped by 6 bases and J by 9 bases; unmatched bases: 9. CDR3 in DNA: TGTGCCAGCAGAATGGACAGGGGGCGGGTGCGCTACACCTTC. It specifies CASRMDRGRVRYTF.

A few counts support this clone. This chain uses TRBV7-8 with TRBJ2-1, with a tentative D call TRBD1 (6 bases). Trimming removed 5 bases from V and 5 bases from J, with 16 bases in between. The CDR3 is 15 residues long. Germline V gives CDR1 SGHVS, CDR2 FQNEAQ. For the CDR3, the DNA is TGTGCCAGCAGCCTCCGGGACATCAAGAACAATGAGCAGTTCTTC. As protein: CASSLRDIKNNEQFF.

The chain couples TRBV3-1 (or the pseudogene TRBV3-2) to TRBJ2-1; D is possibly TRBD1 (5 bases). V was cut by 4 bases and J by 5 bases, with 15 bases left in between. Per germline, CDR1 LGHDT and CDR2 YNNKEL (reference sequence). This CDR3 region has 15 residues. CDR3 region: CASSLFTGTDNEQFF. In nucleotides, the CDR3 is TGTGCCAGCAGCCTATTCACAGGTACTGACAATGAGCAGTTCTTC.

The V call is TRBV24-1, the J call TRBJ1-2, with 7 bases identical to TRBD1. Germline trimming cut 7 bases from V and 5 bases from J; bases unmatched to any gene: 6. Germline V CDR1 and CDR2: KGHDR, SFDVKD. The CDR3 is 13 residues long. CDR3 sequence: CATRGDSSYGYTF. DNA for the CDR3: TGTGCCACCAGGGGGGACAGCTCGTATGGCTACACCTTC.

The rearrangement joins TRBV7-9 to TRBJ2-1; 14 bases are a match to TRBD2. With V trimmed by 4 bases and J by 0 bases, 5 bases remained unmatched. This CDR3 contains 18 residues. Germline V CDR1 and CDR2: SEHNR, FQNEAQ (reference sequence). For the CDR3, the DNA is TGTGCCAGCAGCTCCCCGGGGACTAGCGGGAGCTCCTACAATGAGCAGTTCTTC. Amino acid sequence: CASSSPGTSGSSYNEQFF.

The count of this clone is one. V is TRBV11-2 and J is TRBJ2-7; 7 bases are a match to TRBD2. This CDR3 region has 16 residues. V lost 2 bases to trimming and J lost 2 bases; unmatched junction nucleotides: 9. The germline CDR1 and CDR2 sequences are SGHAT and FQNNGV. CDR3 sequence reads: CASSLLLSSGTYEQYF. Written as DNA, the CDR3 is TGTGCCAGCAGCTTACTTTTGTCTAGCGGAACCTACGAGCAGTACTTC. The full variable domain, completed using reference TRBV11-2 and TRBJ2-7, is EAGVAQSPRYKIIEKRQSVAFWCNPISGHATLYWYQQILGQGPKLLIQFQNNGVVDDSQLPKDRFSAERLKGVDSTLKIQPAKLEDSAVYLCASSLLLSSGTYEQYFGPGTRLTVT.

This chain links TRBV28 with TRBJ2-2, with TRBD1 identical over 9 bases. The V and J ends lost 7 bases and 7 bases, in that order; junction bases with no gene match: 7. The CDR3 has 14 residues. Germline assignment: CDR1 MDHEN and CDR2 SYDVKM. CDR3 in DNA: TGTGCCAGCATAACAGGGGGCGTGGGCGGGGAGCTGTTTTTT. It specifies CASITGGVGGELFF.

Only one count was recorded for this clone. This chain connects TRBV11-1 to TRBJ2-7, with D possibly being TRBD2 (6 bases). Germline V gene lookup returns CDR1 SGHAT and CDR2 FQDESV (reference sequence). The CDR3 runs 13 residues. Trimming removed 5 bases from V and 8 bases from J, with 16 bases in between. CDR3 protein: CASSQEWRVKQYF. The DNA for the CDR3 is TGTGCCAGCAGCCAAGAGTGGAGGGTAAAGCAGTACTTC.

In DNA form, the CDR3 reads TGTGCCAGCAGCCAACGGGGGATCCCCTACAATGAGCAGTTCTTC. Residues: CASSQRGIPYNEQFF. This rearrangement joins TRBV3-1 (or the pseudogene TRBV3-2) to TRBJ2-1, with D possibly TRBD2 on 6 matching bases. V lost 2 bases and J 2 bases, leaving 10 bases between the germline ends. The CDR3 totals 15 residues. Per germline, CDR1 LGHDT and CDR2 YNNKEL (reference sequence).

This chain links TRBV6-2 or TRBV6-3 with TRBJ2-1, with 7 positions matching TRBD2. J gave up 9 bases and V 2 bases, and 16 bases lay outside the gene matches. The CDR3 length is 17 residues. Germline values: CDR1 MNHEY, CDR2 SVGEGT. The CDR3 protein is CASSYPLQTAGVGEQFF. CDR3 nucleotide sequence: TGTGCCAGCAGTTACCCCCTCCAAACGGCGGGAGTGGGTGAGCAGTTCTTC.

The chain links TRBV9 to TRBJ1-3; 7 positions match TRBD1. The CDR3 totals 16 residues. CDR1 SGDLS and CDR2 YYNGEE come from the germline V gene. Germline trimming cut 3 bases from V and 4 bases from J; bases unmatched to any gene: 10. The CDR3 nucleotides read TGTGCCAGCAGCGCATTGGGACAGATTTCGGGAAACACCATATATTTT. Translating gives CASSALGQISGNTIYF.

The chain is built from TRBV6-1 and TRBJ2-1; TRBD2 matches at 8 bases. Germline V CDR1 and CDR2: MNHNS, SASEGT. The CDR3 consists of 16 residues. Trimming took 4 bases from V and 0 from J; bases not matched to a gene: 5. The CDR3 region has the DNA TGTGCCAGCAGTGTAAGCGGGAGTCTCTCCTACAATGAGCAGTTCTTC. It translates to CASSVSGSLSYNEQFF.

This chain links TRBV2 with TRBJ2-3; 7 nucleotides align to TRBD1. Germline CDR1 SNHLY, CDR2 FYNNEI. The length of the CDR3 is 14 residues. V was pared by 5 bases and J by 2 bases, with 4 bases of the junction left unmatched. The chain's CDR3 is CASSYGQDTDTQYF. In DNA, the CDR3 is TGTGCCAGCAGTTACGGACAGGACACAGATACGCAGTATTTT.

The V and J genes are TRBV7-2 and TRBJ1-1; possible D gene TRBD1, 6 bases. The V and J ends lost 5 bases and 5 bases respectively, with 18 bases between them. The length of the CDR3 is 15 residues. From germline, CDR1 is SGHTA and CDR2 FQGNSA. CDR3 DNA sequence: TGTGCCAGCAGCCAAACCTCAGGGGTTCAAACTGAAGCTTTCTTT. The encoded protein is CASSQTSGVQTEAFF.

V gene TRBV7-3 combines with J gene TRBJ1-6; D uncertain. The CDR3 totals 14 residues. From germline, CDR1 is SGHTA and CDR2 FQGTGA. V gave up 5 bases and J gave up 4 bases, with 9 bases separating them. The CDR3 sequence: CASSRGPYNSPLHF. In DNA form, the CDR3 reads TGTGCCAGCAGCCGGGGTCCTTATAATTCACCCCTCCACTTT.

The gene calls are TRBV20-1 and TRBJ2-1; 12 bases align to TRBD2. The V segment lost 3 bases and the J segment 9 bases; nucleotides outside the gene matches: 24. Per the germline V gene, CDR1 is DFQATT and CDR2 is SNEGSKA (reference sequence). The CDR3 covers 20 residues. CDR3 nucleotide sequence: TGCAGTGCTAGTCCGGGGCTCAAGGGCTGGACTAGCGGGATTTTAGCTGAGCAGTTCTTC. This codes for CSASPGLKGWTSGILAEQFF.